This paragraph reports one T cell receptor beta chain. Its antigen remains unidentified. V dropped 5 bases and J dropped 2 bases, with 15 bases sitting between them. The germline CDR1 and CDR2 sequences are SGHTA and FQGNSA. The length of the CDR3 is 15 residues. The record originates from a study of human T cells and chemical hapten exposure. General study findings and limits: Clustering by CDR3 similarity yielded significantly more large clusters from expanded TCRs than controls.

Original methodology: TCRs per sample had a median of approximately 88,000 and ranged from 23,224 to 690,600. TCRdb passed the RACE reads through MiXCR, listing each CDR3 protein once. These V and J calls rely on TCRdb rather than the paper's analysis. This sample has around 300,000 distinct CDR3 sequences; 7.5% to 9% occur once, and the top ten carry more than 0.95%. The sample's time point: pre-sensitization, week 0. Treatment in this sample: therapeutic diphenylcyclopropenone sensitization with weekly scalp DPC. At every patch-test visit, blood was drawn before the patch test was applied. People who gave samples had alopecia, were 18 to 70 years old, and were suitable for DPC.

The chain recombines TRBV7-2 with TRBJ1-2; TRBD1 might be the D (5 bases). The TCR was taken from a man between 18 and 35 years old with alopecia areata. Some clones in this sample may be carry-over from other donors' samples. The specimen was whole blood, collected in connection with sensitization to the hapten diphenylcyclopropenone (DPC). The DNA for the CDR3 is TGTGCCAGCAGCCAACGCCAGGGACCAAACTATGGCTACACCTTC. Its translation: CASSQRQGPNYGYTF.